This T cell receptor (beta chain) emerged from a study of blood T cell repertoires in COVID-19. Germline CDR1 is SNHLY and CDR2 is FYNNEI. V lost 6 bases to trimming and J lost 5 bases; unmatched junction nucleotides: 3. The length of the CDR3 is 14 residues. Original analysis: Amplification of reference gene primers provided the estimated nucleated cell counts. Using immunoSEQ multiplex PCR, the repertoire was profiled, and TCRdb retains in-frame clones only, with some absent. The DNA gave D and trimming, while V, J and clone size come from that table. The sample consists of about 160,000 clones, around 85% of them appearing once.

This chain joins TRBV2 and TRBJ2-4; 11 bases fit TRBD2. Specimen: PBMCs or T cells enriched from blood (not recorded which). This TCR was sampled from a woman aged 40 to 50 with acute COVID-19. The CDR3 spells CASRELAGENIQYF. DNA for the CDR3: TGTGCCAGCAGAGAACTAGCGGGAGAAAACATTCAGTACTTC.